This passage covers 31 T cell receptor beta chains from one sample sequenced in a study of regulatory T cells in long-lasting Graves disease. To make TCR beta libraries, researchers used iRepertoire HTBI primers and Arm-PCR of CDR3 regions. TCRdb re-derived calls from the multiplex PCR reads in MiXCR, one entry per CDR3 protein. The data hold hundreds of thousands of distinct CDR3 sequences, with about 16% observed a single time. The sample's time point: newly diagnosed GD, antithyroid drugs for less than 3 months. PBMCs were the source of the RNA used for TCR sequencing. These data were likewise used in another study, on T cells in Graves' hyperthyroidism and ophthalmopathy.

The source material was peripheral blood mononuclear cells (PBMCs), sampled at new diagnosis, from a patient treated with antithyroid drugs. The receptors stem from a woman aged 40-65 years with Graves disease.

This clonotype was seen repeatedly, ten times or more. This chain links TRBV5-1 with TRBJ2-3; 12 nucleotides agree with TRBD2. Germline-derived CDR1 and CDR2 are SGHRS and YFSETQ. The CDR3 length is 15 residues. V dropped 5 bases and J dropped 4; count of bases not matched to a gene: 5. CDR3 loop: CASRSTSGGPDTQYF. Here the CDR3 DNA reads TGCGCCAGCAGGTCAACTAGCGGGGGGCCAGATACGCAGTATTTT. Supplemented by reference TRBV5-1 and TRBJ2-3, the full variable domain reads KAGVTQTPRYLIKTRGQQVTLSCSPISGHRSVSWYQQTPGQGLQFLFEYFSETQRNKGNFPGRFSGRQFSNSRSEMNVSTLELGDSALYLCASRSTSGGPDTQYFGPGTRLTVL.

This clonotype showed up just a few times. This chain joins TRBV27 and TRBJ1-6; D is ambiguous. Trimming left V 2 bases short and J 9 bases short, with 8 bases between. This CDR3 has 13 residues. Germline values: CDR1 MNHEY, CDR2 SMNVEV (reference sequence). The CDR3 DNA sequence: TGTGCCAGCAGTTTAAGGGTAGCTTCACCCCTCCACTTT. Its protein is CASSLRVASPLHF.

This clonotype was seen many times. This chain joins TRBV13 and TRBJ1-5, with D perhaps TRBD1 (5 bases). Germline loops: CDR1 PRHDT, CDR2 FYEKMQ (reference sequence). Between the trimmed V and J ends, which lost 3 bases and 6 bases, there was a span of 15 bases. This CDR3 is built from 15 residues. The CDR3 DNA sequence: TGTGCCAGCAGCTTTCATGGACGGCAGGGTCAGCCCCAGCATTTT. Its translation: CASSFHGRQGQPQHF. Drawing the rest from reference TRBV13 and TRBJ1-5, the complete variable domain is AAGVIQSPRHLIKEKRETATLKCYPIPRHDTVYWYQQGPGQDPQFLISFYEKMQSDKGSIPDRFSAQQFSDYHSELNMSSLELGDSALYFCASSFHGRQGQPQHFGDGTRLSIL.

This clonotype was counted at least ten times. The J gene is TRBJ2-1, the V gene TRBV12-3 or TRBV12-4; D perhaps matches TRBD2 (6 bases). The V end lost 3 bases, the J end lost 9 bases, and 12 bases lay between the germline ends. The CDR3 totals 13 residues. CDR3 nucleotides: TGTGCCAGCAGTTTCGGGGGTATCGGTGAGCAGTTCTTC. Amino acids: CASSFGGIGEQFF.

The sample holds a few counts of this clonotype. The chain employs TRBV4-1 and TRBJ2-2; D call uncertain. V was shortened by 1 base and J by 1 base, with 16 bases between the two germline ends. Germline V gives CDR1 MGHRA, CDR2 YSYEKL. The CDR3 covers 18 residues. The CDR3 DNA follows: TGCGCCAGCAGCCAAGGGGAACGATTCAAATTGAACACCGGGGAGCTGTTTTTT. Protein product: CASSQGERFKLNTGELFF.

This clonotype was recorded at least ten times. The rearrangement links TRBV20-1 to TRBJ2-7; 9 bases match TRBD1. Germline loops: CDR1 DFQATT, CDR2 SNEGSKA (reference sequence). The CDR3 runs 15 residues. V trimming: 6 bases; J trimming: 1 base; junction bases outside the gene matches: 10. The CDR3 here is CSAVTGTGTSYEQYF. The CDR3 nucleotides read TGCAGTGCGGTGACCGGGACAGGGACTTCCTACGAGCAGTACTTC.

This clonotype was detected only a few times. The chain joins TRBV20-1 to TRBJ1-3; maybe TRBD1 (5 bases). The CDR3 loop spans 15 amino acids. The germline V gene encodes CDR1 DFQATT and CDR2 SNEGSKA (reference sequence). V was shortened by 3 bases and J by 4 bases, with 16 bases between the two germline ends. The CDR3 sequence: CSASQSGTGGNTIYF. In nucleotides, the CDR3 is TGCAGTGCTAGTCAATCAGGGACGGGCGGAAACACCATATATTTT.

This clonotype was counted ten times or more. This chain links TRBV12-3 or TRBV12-4 with TRBJ2-7; D remains unclear. CDR3 length: 11 amino acids. The ends were cut back, 5 bases at V and 4 bases at J, with 6 bases in the middle. The CDR3 reads CASSPKYEQYF. The CDR3, as DNA: TGTGCCAGCAGTCCGAAGTACGAGCAGTACTTC.

This clonotype showed up many times. V gene TRBV20-1 combines with J gene TRBJ1-4; 7 nucleotides agree with TRBD1. The J segment lost 8 bases and the V segment lost 6 bases, leaving 6 bases of the junction unmatched. The CDR3 spans 12 residues. CDR1 DFQATT and CDR2 SNEGSKA come from the germline V gene (reference sequence). The CDR3 DNA is TGCAGTGCAAACAGGGGCTCCGAAAAACTGTTTTTT. Its protein product is CSANRGSEKLFF.

This clonotype was picked up many times. The chain carries TRBV11-2 and TRBJ2-7, with D uncertain. From germline, CDR1 is SGHAT and CDR2 FQNNGV. With 0 bases removed from V and 3 bases from J, the gap between germline ends came to 12 bases. CDR3 length: 15 amino acids. The CDR3 loop reads CASSLEGRQVYEQYF. CDR3 DNA: TGTGCCAGCAGCTTAGAGGGTAGGCAGGTCTACGAGCAGTACTTC.

In its sample, this clonotype was seen a few times. V usage is TRBV19 and J usage is TRBJ1-1; D is undetermined. The CDR3 totals 14 residues. Germline V gene lookup returns CDR1 LNHDA and CDR2 SQIVND (reference sequence). Trimming cost V 7 bases and J 5 bases, with 17 bases left between them. CDR3 sequence: CASISGRGSTEAFF. The DNA of the CDR3 is TGTGCCAGTATTTCCGGACGTGGGAGTACTGAAGCTTTCTTT.

This clonotype came up a few times. The chain uses TRBV20-1 and TRBJ1-1, with D possibly matching TRBD1 (5 bases). Germline values: CDR1 DFQATT, CDR2 SNEGSKA (reference sequence). The CDR3 length is 15 residues. V was clipped by 2 bases and J by 0 bases, with 13 bases between them. The CDR3 DNA follows: TGCAGTGCTAGACCCCTGGGAGGGGTGAACACTGAAGCTTTCTTT. Translating gives CSARPLGGVNTEAFF.

This clonotype has a count of ten or more. The chain links TRBV5-8 to TRBJ1-1; D unresolved. V was shortened by 3 bases and J by 4 bases, with 13 bases between the two germline ends. In germline, CDR1 is SGHTS, CDR2 YDEGEE. The CDR3 length is 14 residues. CDR3 nucleotides: TGTGCCAGCAGCTCCAGTGCGGACGGCACTGAAGCTTTCTTT. It codes for CASSSSADGTEAFF.

In this sample, this clonotype turned up many times. V gene TRBV12-3 or TRBV12-4 combines with J gene TRBJ1-4; maybe TRBD1 (5 bases). This CDR3 spans 14 amino acids. V gave up 4 bases and J gave up 13 bases, with 19 bases separating them. CDR3 DNA sequence: TGTGCCAGCAGTTCCACTCCCTTCCAGAGGGGACTGTTTTTT. This translates into CASSSTPFQRGLFF.

This clonotype was detected ten times or more. The rearrangement links TRBV7-2 to TRBJ1-2; D is undetermined. Germline V gene sequence: CDR1 SGHTA, CDR2 FQGNSA. Trimming shortened V by 2 bases and J by 2 bases, and 9 bases separated the two germline ends. The CDR3 length is 14 residues. The CDR3 bases are TGTGCCAGCAGCTTATTTGAGGGAAACTATGGCTACACCTTC. It yields the protein CASSLFEGNYGYTF.

This clonotype has a count of ten or more. J is TRBJ1-2 and V is TRBV19; D is unresolved. This CDR3 comprises 14 residues. V lost 3 bases and J 4 bases, leaving 12 bases between the germline ends. Germline V CDR1 and CDR2: LNHDA, SQIVND (reference sequence). CDR3 in amino acids: CASSIVSVGYGYTF. The CDR3 bases are TGTGCCAGTAGTATTGTTTCTGTAGGCTATGGCTACACCTTC.

This chain links TRBV7-9 with TRBJ2-3; 9 bases agree with TRBD2. CDR1 and CDR2 from the germline V gene are SEHNR and FQNEAQ (reference sequence). V trimming: 5 bases; J trimming: 5 bases; junction bases outside the gene matches: 8. The CDR3 loop spans 15 amino acids. CDR3 region: CASSARGGAGDTQYF. CDR3 bases: TGTGCCAGCAGCGCCCGCGGGGGGGCTGGAGATACGCAGTATTTT. Filled out from reference TRBV7-9 and TRBJ2-3, the complete variable domain reads DTGVSQNPRHKITKRGQNVTFRCDPISEHNRLYWYRQTLGQGPEFLTYFQNEAQLEKSRLLSDRFSAERPKGSFSTLEIQRTEQGDSAMYLCASSARGGAGDTQYFGPGTRLTVL.

The chain couples TRBV5-1 to TRBJ1-2, with unresolved D. This CDR3 contains 17 residues. Germline assignment: CDR1 SGHRS and CDR2 YFSETQ. V lost 0 bases, J lost 0 bases, and 15 bases lay in between. The CDR3 is CASSLGGHLLANYGYTF. The CDR3 DNA reads as TGCGCCAGCAGCTTGGGAGGGCATTTACTCGCTAACTATGGCTACACCTTC.

This clonotype was counted ten times or more. Written as DNA, the CDR3 is TGTGCCACCAGTCCGACAGGAGGCGGCTACACCTTC. This encodes CATSPTGGGYTF. The chain uses TRBV24-1 and TRBJ1-2; perhaps TRBD1 as D (6 bases). CDR1 is KGHDR, CDR2 SFDVKD, per germline. Trimming pared 6 bases from V and 8 bases from J, leaving 12 bases between. This CDR3 comprises 12 residues.

Many counts were recorded for this clonotype. This chain links TRBV11-2 with TRBJ1-5; D unresolved. CDR1 is SGHAT, CDR2 FQNNGV, per germline. This CDR3 has 13 amino acids. The V end was cut by 5 bases, the J end by 5 bases, with 10 bases between. This chain's CDR3 is CASSPTRDQPQHF. The CDR3 region has the DNA TGTGCCAGCAGCCCTACCCGGGATCAGCCCCAGCATTTT.

This clonotype was counted many times. The chain links TRBV11-2 to TRBJ1-2; D is perhaps TRBD1 (6 bases). V lost 7 bases, J lost 4 bases, and 13 bases lay in between. Germline loops: CDR1 SGHAT, CDR2 FQNNGV. The CDR3 totals 13 residues. CDR3: CASIQGNLYGYTF. The CDR3 DNA reads TGTGCCAGCATCCAGGGGAACCTCTATGGCTACACCTTC. Together with reference TRBV11-2 and TRBJ1-2, the CDR3 gives the full variable domain: EAGVAQSPRYKIIEKRQSVAFWCNPISGHATLYWYQQILGQGPKLLIQFQNNGVVDDSQLPKDRFSAERLKGVDSTLKIQPAKLEDSAVYLCASIQGNLYGYTFGSGTRLTVV.

This rearrangement joins TRBV9 to TRBJ2-3; no clear D gene. Trimming cost V 3 bases and J 1 base, with 12 bases left between them. The CDR3 has 15 residues. Germline lookup yields CDR1 SGDLS and CDR2 YYNGEE. The CDR3 DNA is TGTGCCAGCAGCGCTCTCACCGTGGGCACAGATACGCAGTATTTT. Amino acids: CASSALTVGTDTQYF.

The chain uses TRBV19 and TRBJ1-5; D is unresolved. The CDR3 has 16 amino acids. The V end was cut by 0 bases, the J end by 7 bases, with 16 bases between. In germline, CDR1 is LNHDA, CDR2 SQIVND (reference sequence). The CDR3: CASSIDLPPVGQPQHF. In DNA form, the CDR3 reads TGTGCCAGTAGTATAGATCTCCCTCCTGTTGGCCAGCCCCAGCATTTT.

The chain has TRBV24-1 and TRBJ1-6; 7 bases map to TRBD1. Germline values: CDR1 KGHDR, CDR2 SFDVKD. J lost 7 bases, V lost 1 base, and 6 bases had no gene match. The CDR3 runs 16 residues. The CDR3 protein is CATSDFHRGRNSPLHF. The CDR3, as DNA: TGTGCCACCAGTGATTTCCACAGGGGCCGGAATTCACCCCTCCACTTT.

This clonotype showed up just a few times. V gene TRBV19 combines with J gene TRBJ1-5, with D unresolved. V lost 6 bases, J lost 5 bases, and 14 bases lay in between. The CDR3 has 14 residues. The germline gives CDR1 LNHDA, CDR2 SQIVND (reference sequence). The CDR3 sequence is CASRGLGLDQPQHF. The CDR3 bases are TGTGCCAGTAGGGGTCTAGGCCTTGATCAGCCCCAGCATTTT. The full variable domain, completed using reference TRBV19 and TRBJ1-5, is DGGITQSPKYLFRKEGQNVTLSCEQNLNHDAMYWYRQDPGQGLRLIYYSQIVNDFQKGDIAEGYSVSREKKESFPLTVTSAQKNPTAFYLCASRGLGLDQPQHFGDGTRLSIL.

This clonotype was seen ten or more times. This CDR3 is CASNGRGLLNTEAFF. CDR3 DNA sequence: TGTGCCAGCAACGGACGGGGCCTACTGAACACTGAAGCTTTCTTT. The rearrangement uses TRBV2 and TRBJ1-1, with D perhaps TRBD1 (5 bases). Germline assignment: CDR1 SNHLY and CDR2 FYNNEI. The ends were cut back, 7 bases at V and 0 bases at J, with 15 bases in the middle. This CDR3 comprises 15 residues. Full variable domain (missing parts from reference TRBV2 and TRBJ1-1): EPEVTQTPSHQVTQMGQEVILRCVPISNHLYFYWYRQILGQKVEFLVSFYNNEISEKSEIFDDQFSVERPDGSNFTLKIRSTKLEDSAMYFCASNGRGLLNTEAFFGQGTRLTVV.

The chain links TRBV20-1 to TRBJ2-5; a possible D gene is TRBD2 (6 bases). CDR1 is DFQATT, CDR2 SNEGSKA, per germline (reference sequence). Trimming took off 1 base at V and 5 bases at J, with 14 bases between the two ends. CDR3 length: 14 amino acids. The CDR3 sequence is CSARAGTLVETQYF. The CDR3 coding sequence is TGCAGTGCTAGAGCCGGGACTCTAGTGGAGACCCAGTACTTC.

This clonotype was seen repeatedly, ten times or more. This chain uses TRBV28 with TRBJ2-6; weak D call: TRBD2 (6 bases). Looked up from germline, CDR1 is MDHEN and CDR2 is SYDVKM. The CDR3 loop spans 18 amino acids. The germline V and J ends were trimmed by 6 bases and 4 bases, with 22 bases remaining between them. CDR3 amino acids: CASSPGDSGLGGANVLTF. The CDR3 DNA reads as TGTGCCAGCAGCCCGGGGGACTCGGGGCTGGGAGGGGCCAACGTCCTGACTTTC.

In this sample, this clonotype turned up many times. The chain links TRBV12-3 or TRBV12-4 to TRBJ1-1; 10 bases are a match to TRBD1. The CDR3 is made up of 15 amino acids. Trimming cost V 10 bases and J 0 bases; bases outside gene matches: 8. For the CDR3, the DNA is TGTGCCACCAGACAGGGGGCAACGATGAACACTGAAGCTTTCTTT. It encodes CATRQGATMNTEAFF.

The chain combines TRBV13 with TRBJ1-3; the match to TRBD1 covers 7 bases. The CDR3 runs 16 residues. Trimming cost V 3 bases and J 2 bases; bases outside gene matches: 7. Germline V CDR1 and CDR2: PRHDT, FYEKMQ (reference sequence). The CDR3 coding sequence is TGTGCCAGCAGCTTTCGTCAGGGGGAGGCTGGAAACACCATATATTTT. Its protein product is CASSFRQGEAGNTIYF. Filled out from reference TRBV13 and TRBJ1-3, the complete variable domain reads AAGVIQSPRHLIKEKRETATLKCYPIPRHDTVYWYQQGPGQDPQFLISFYEKMQSDKGSIPDRFSAQQFSDYHSELNMSSLELGDSALYFCASSFRQGEAGNTIYFGEGSWLTVV.

This clonotype has more than one count but fewer than ten. This sequence joins TRBV4-1 and TRBJ2-7; 8 bases line up with TRBD2. V dropped 5 bases and J dropped 4; count of bases not matched to a gene: 4. The length of the CDR3 is 13 residues. Looked up from germline, CDR1 is MGHRA and CDR2 is YSYEKL. CDR3 sequence reads: CASSTGRDYEQYF. The CDR3 nucleotides read TGCGCCAGCAGCACCGGGAGGGATTACGAGCAGTACTTC.